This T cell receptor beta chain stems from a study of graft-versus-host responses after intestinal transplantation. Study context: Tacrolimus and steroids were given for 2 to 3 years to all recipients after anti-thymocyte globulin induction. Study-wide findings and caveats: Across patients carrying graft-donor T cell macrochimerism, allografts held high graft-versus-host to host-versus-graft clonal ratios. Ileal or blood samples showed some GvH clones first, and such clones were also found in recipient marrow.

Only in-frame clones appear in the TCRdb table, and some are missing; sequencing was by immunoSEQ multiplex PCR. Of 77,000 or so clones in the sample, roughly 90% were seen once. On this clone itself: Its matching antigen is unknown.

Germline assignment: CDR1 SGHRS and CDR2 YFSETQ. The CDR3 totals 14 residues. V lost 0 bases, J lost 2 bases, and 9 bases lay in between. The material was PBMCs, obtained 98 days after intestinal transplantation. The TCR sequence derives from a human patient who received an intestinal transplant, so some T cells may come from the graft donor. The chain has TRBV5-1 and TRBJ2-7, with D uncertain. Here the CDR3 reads CASSLGTPTYEQYF. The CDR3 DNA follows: TGCGCCAGCAGCTTGGGTACCCCTACCTACGAGCAGTACTTC. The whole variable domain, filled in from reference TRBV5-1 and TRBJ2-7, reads KAGVTQTPRYLIKTRGQQVTLSCSPISGHRSVSWYQQTPGQGLQFLFEYFSETQRNKGNFPGRFSGRQFSNSRSEMNVSTLELGDSALYLCASSLGTPTYEQYFGPGTRLTVT.